The 8 T cell receptor beta chains below all came from one sample that was sequenced in a study of monozygotic twins with cystic fibrosis. Sequenced by immunoSEQ multiplex PCR; TCRdb stores in-frame clones only, minus some. The sample shows about 29,000 clones, approximately 86% of them seen only once. Sequencing input: blood. The receptors shown here come from a girl aged 2 to 10 with cystic fibrosis.

The chain has TRBV29-1 and TRBJ2-3; tentatively, D is TRBD2 (5 bases). The V end lost 0 bases, the J end lost 4 bases, and 5 bases lay between the germline ends. CDR1 is SQVTM and CDR2 is ANQGSEA in the germline V gene. The CDR3 runs to 12 residues. The CDR3 region has the DNA TGCAGCGTTGAAGATAGCGCAGATACGCAGTATTTT. Its protein is CSVEDSADTQYF.

This clone was seen only once. The chain is built from TRBV7-9 and TRBJ1-2, with a weak D call TRBD1 (5 bases). Trimming took 4 bases from V and 8 from J, leaving 14 bases between them. This CDR3 is built from 13 residues. Germline V gene sequence: CDR1 SEHNR, CDR2 FQNEAQ (reference sequence). The CDR3 DNA sequence: TGTGCCAGCAGCTCGGGACCGGCTGGGGGCTACACCTTC. It specifies CASSSGPAGGYTF.

The V gene is TRBV7-2, the J gene TRBJ1-2; D gene uncertain. The CDR3 is 12 residues long. Trimming took 3 bases from V and 4 from J, leaving 6 bases between them. The germline V gene has CDR1 SGHTA and CDR2 FQGNSA. CDR3 protein: CASSLNSYGYTF. CDR3 DNA sequence: TGTGCCAGCAGCTTGAACAGCTATGGCTACACCTTC. Variable domain in full (rest from reference TRBV7-2 and TRBJ1-2): GAGVSQSPSNKVTEKGKDVELRCDPISGHTALYWYRQSLGQGLEFLIYFQGNSAPDKSGLPSDRFSAERTGGSVSTLTIQRTQQEDSAVYLCASSLNSYGYTFGSGTRLTVV.

This chain uses TRBV6-5 with TRBJ2-4; 7 bases match TRBD1. Germline V gene sequence: CDR1 MNHEY, CDR2 SVGAGI. The ends lost 6 bases at V and 5 bases at J; junction bases unmatched: 7. CDR3 length: 14 residues. The CDR3 nucleotides are TGTGCCAGCAGACTAGGGGGCTTCGAAAACATTCAGTACTTC. It encodes CASRLGGFENIQYF.

The chain joins TRBV5-1 to TRBJ2-1; perhaps TRBD1 as D (7 bases). CDR3 size: 15 residues. CDR1 SGHRS and CDR2 YFSETQ come from the germline V gene. Trimming stripped 0 bases from V and 8 bases from J, with 15 bases between. The CDR3 loop reads CASSLEAGGSDEQFF. Written as DNA, the CDR3 is TGCGCCAGCAGCTTGGAGGCAGGGGGGTCCGATGAGCAGTTCTTC.

This chain links TRBV13 with TRBJ2-3; possible D gene TRBD2, 5 bases. V lost 2 bases and J lost 4, with 13 bases in between. This CDR3 is 15 amino acids long. Germline CDR1 reads PRHDT; CDR2 reads FYEKMQ (reference sequence). The CDR3 here is CASSLRTRRSDTQYF. The CDR3 nucleotides read TGTGCCAGCAGCTTAAGGACGAGGAGGTCAGATACGCAGTATTTT.

The V call is TRBV15, the J call TRBJ2-1; 8 bases are a match to TRBD2. Germline V gene data show CDR1 as LNHNV and CDR2 as YYDKDF (reference sequence). CDR3 length: 14 residues. V was clipped by 6 bases and J by 6 bases; unmatched bases: 7. As DNA, the CDR3 is TGTGCCACCAGACGGTCCGGGACTAGCAATGAGCAGTTCTTC. Amino acid sequence: CATRRSGTSNEQFF. Complete variable domain (other parts from reference TRBV15 and TRBJ2-1): DAMVIQNPRYQVTQFGKPVTLSCSQTLNHNVMYWYQQKSSQAPKLLFHYYDKDFNNEADTPDNFQSRRPNTSFCFLDIRSPGLGDTAMYLCATRRSGTSNEQFFGPGTRLTVL.

The rearrangement uses TRBV25-1 and TRBJ1-4; possible D gene TRBD1, 5 bases. CDR1 MGHDK and CDR2 SYGVNS come from the germline V gene. The V end lost 1 base, the J end lost 3 bases, and 12 bases lay between the germline ends. The CDR3 extends over 16 amino acids. In nucleotides, the CDR3 is TGTGCCAGCAGTGAATGGGGAGGGGCAGCTAATGAAAAACTGTTTTTT. It translates to CASSEWGGAANEKLFF.